This is a list of T cell receptor beta chains from one sample in a study of blood T cell repertoires in COVID-19. Libraries were prepared by immunoSEQ multiplex PCR; TCRdb keeps only in-frame clonotypes and omits some of them. The sample consists of approximately 100,000 clones, nearly 90% of them appearing once. The specimen was peripheral blood. Every receptor here comes from a man aged 50-59 years in a cohort sampled during active COVID-19. The CDR3 runs from the conserved cysteine through the conserved F or W. The D gene is left open where the match is weak. Not all rows give a size; the values are once, few, many and, for expanded clones, a class.

d_gene	j_gene	v_gene	abundance	CDR3aa	CDR3nt
.	TRBJ1-5	TRBV24-1	.	CATSDPGQPQHF	TGTGCCACCAGTGATCCTGGCCAGCCCCAGCATTTT
TRBD2	TRBJ2-1	TRBV28	.	CASSLPGGARAYNEQFF	TGTGCCAGCAGTTTACCCGGGGGGGCCAGGGCCTACAATGAGCAGTTCTTC
.	TRBJ2-2	TRBV9	.	CASSGLRSTGELFF	TGTGCCAGCAGCGGACTGAGGAGTACCGGGGAGCTGTTTTTT
.	TRBJ2-5	TRBV4-3	.	CASSTGGQGETQYF	TGCGCCAGCAGTACGGGGGGCCAGGGAGAGACCCAGTACTTC
.	TRBJ1-1	TRBV5-1	.	CASSLQMNTEAFF	TGCGCCAGCAGCTTGCAGATGAACACTGAAGCTTTCTTT
.	TRBJ2-1	TRBV5-6	.	CASSSPGGTYNEQFF	TGTGCCAGCAGCTCCCCGGGGGGCACCTACAATGAGCAGTTCTTC
.	TRBJ1-2	TRBV11-2	.	CASSQTPDYGYTF	TGTGCCAGCAGCCAGACACCTGACTATGGCTACACCTTC
TRBD1	TRBJ2-1	TRBV7-3	.	CASSLEGAGGNEQFF	TGTGCCAGCAGCTTAGAGGGGGCAGGCGGCAATGAGCAGTTCTTC
TRBD1	TRBJ2-3	TRBV24-1	.	CATSDRTGGKDTQYF	TGTGCCACCAGTGACCGGACAGGGGGCAAGGATACGCAGTATTTT
TRBD1	TRBJ1-2	TRBV5-1	.	CASSPRTGDGYTF	TGCGCCAGCAGCCCTAGGACAGGCGATGGCTACACCTTC
.	TRBJ2-5	TRBV3-1/TRBV3-2	.	CASSRRGGETQYF	TGTGCCAGCAGTAGGCGTGGGGGGGAGACCCAGTACTTC
.	TRBJ2-6	TRBV13	.	CASTRWGVGGANVLTF	TGTGCCAGCACCCGCTGGGGGGTTGGTGGGGCCAACGTCCTGACTTTC
.	TRBJ1-1	TRBV19	.	CASSIDYGGGEAFF	TGTGCCAGTAGTATAGATTACGGTGGTGGTGAAGCTTTCTTT
TRBD1	TRBJ2-7	TRBV20-1	.	CSASRVTGGGIGFEQYF	TGCAGTGCTAGTAGGGTAACAGGGGGCGGAATCGGTTTCGAGCAGTACTTC
TRBD2	TRBJ2-1	TRBV2	.	CASSRTSGGYNEQFF	TGTGCCAGCAGCCGGACTAGCGGGGGGTACAATGAGCAGTTCTTC
.	TRBJ2-2	TRBV12-2	.	CASRPRPFSGELFF	TGTGCAAGTCGCCCCCGCCCCTTCAGCGGGGAGCTGTTTTTT
TRBD1	TRBJ2-1	TRBV12-3/TRBV12-4	.	CASRPGPGQQIFF	TGTGCCAGCAGGCCCGGGCCGGGACAGCAAATTTTCTTC
.	TRBJ1-4	TRBV6-1	few	CASSEFDLMKEKLFF	TGTGCCAGCAGTGAATTTGATCTAATGAAAGAAAAACTGTTTTTT
TRBD2	TRBJ2-1	TRBV4-1	.	CASSQLLAGEWNEQFF	TGCGCCAGCAGCCAGCTTCTAGCGGGGGAGTGGAATGAGCAGTTCTTC
.	TRBJ1-4	TRBV19	.	CASRPGDIAPGGKEKLFF	TGTGCCAGTAGGCCTGGGGACATCGCACCGGGGGGAAAAGAAAAACTGTTTTTT
.	TRBJ2-7	TRBV6-2/TRBV6-3	.	CASSFTGKGDYEQYF	TGTGCCAGCAGTTTTACGGGGAAGGGCGACTACGAGCAGTACTTC
.	TRBJ2-7	TRBV3-1/TRBV3-2	.	CASSRATGGPYEQYF	TGTGCCAGCAGCCGAGCGACAGGAGGACCTTACGAGCAGTACTTC
.	TRBJ1-3	TRBV5-1	.	CASSLTGPGNTIYF	TGCGCCAGCAGCCTTACAGGGCCCGGAAACACCATATATTTT
.	TRBJ1-1	TRBV2	.	CASRAGASTEAFF	TGTGCCAGCAGAGCAGGGGCTAGCACTGAAGCTTTCTTT
TRBD2	TRBJ2-5	TRBV6-1	.	CASSEGGLAAETQYF	TGTGCCAGCAGTGAAGGGGGACTAGCGGCAGAGACCCAGTACTTC
.	TRBJ2-5	TRBV7-2	.	CASSPQETQYF	TGTGCCAGCAGCCCCCAGGAGACCCAGTACTTC
.	TRBJ2-2	TRBV4-3	once	CASSQVWGDTGELFF	TGCGCCAGCAGCCAAGTCTGGGGGGACACCGGGGAGCTGTTTTTT
.	TRBJ2-2	TRBV5-1	once	CASSWQDSGTGELFF	TGCGCCAGCAGCTGGCAGGACAGCGGCACCGGGGAGCTGTTTTTT
TRBD1	TRBJ2-1	TRBV5-4	.	CASSLDRGDEQFF	TGTGCCAGCAGCTTGGACAGGGGCGATGAGCAGTTCTTC
.	TRBJ1-5	TRBV15	.	CATGRAGSNQPQHF	TGTGCCACCGGCAGGGCAGGGAGCAATCAGCCCCAGCATTTT
TRBD2	TRBJ2-1	TRBV13	once	CASSQTSLRNEQFF	TGTGCCAGCAGCCAGACTAGCTTGCGAAATGAGCAGTTCTTC
.	TRBJ2-5	TRBV5-5	few	CASSGQRVGTQYF	TGTGCCAGCAGCGGGCAGAGGGTGGGGACCCAGTACTTC
.	TRBJ1-1	TRBV5-4	.	CASSLDSRTEAFF	TGTGCCAGCAGCTTGGATTCTCGCACTGAAGCTTTCTTT
.	TRBJ1-2	TRBV3-1/TRBV3-2	.	CASSQQGGGFYGYTF	TGTGCCAGCAGCCAACAAGGGGGGGGCTTCTATGGCTACACCTTC
TRBD2	TRBJ2-5	TRBV11-2	.	CASSLLSGAKKTQYF	TGTGCCAGCAGCCTCCTTAGCGGGGCCAAAAAGACCCAGTACTTC
.	TRBJ1-5	TRBV2	.	CASSEMRSQPQHF	TGTGCCAGCAGTGAAATGCGTAGTCAGCCCCAGCATTTT
TRBD1	TRBJ1-5	TRBV6-5	.	CASSGTGGSNQPQHF	TGTGCCAGCAGCGGGACAGGAGGTAGCAATCAGCCCCAGCATTTT
TRBD1	TRBJ1-2	TRBV7-9	few	CASSRDSATRGYTF	TGTGCCAGCAGTAGGGACAGCGCCACGAGGGGCTACACCTTC
.	TRBJ1-4	TRBV28	.	CASIRGASVNEKLFF	TGTGCCAGCATTAGGGGCGCCTCAGTGAATGAAAAACTGTTTTTT
TRBD1	TRBJ1-2	TRBV28	.	CASSPPGTGTGGYTF	TGTGCCAGCAGTCCTCCGGGGACAGGGACGGGTGGCTACACCTTC
TRBD1	TRBJ2-1	TRBV9	.	CASSVLQGYDEQFF	TGTGCCAGCAGCGTATTACAGGGGTACGATGAGCAGTTCTTC
.	TRBJ2-5	TRBV19	.	CASSELSGGRETQYF	TGTGCCAGTAGTGAACTTTCGGGGGGCCGGGAGACCCAGTACTTC
.	TRBJ2-7	TRBV6-2/TRBV6-3	.	CASSYGHKYNEQYF	TGTGCCAGCAGTTACGGACATAAATACAACGAGCAGTACTTC
.	TRBJ1-3	TRBV11-3	.	CASEQGSFSGNTIYF	TGTGCCAGCGAACAGGGAAGTTTCTCTGGAAACACCATATATTTT
TRBD1	TRBJ1-5	TRBV20-1	.	CSAGGWGPQHF	TGCAGTGCAGGGGGCTGGGGGCCCCAGCATTTT